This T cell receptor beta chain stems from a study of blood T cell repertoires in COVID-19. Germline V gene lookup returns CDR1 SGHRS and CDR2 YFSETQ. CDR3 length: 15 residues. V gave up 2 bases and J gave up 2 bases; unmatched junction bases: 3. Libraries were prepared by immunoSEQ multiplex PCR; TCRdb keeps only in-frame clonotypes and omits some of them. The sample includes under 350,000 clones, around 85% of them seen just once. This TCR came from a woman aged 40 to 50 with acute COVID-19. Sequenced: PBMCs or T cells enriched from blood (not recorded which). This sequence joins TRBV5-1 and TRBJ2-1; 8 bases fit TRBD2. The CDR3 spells CASSLAGEPYNEQFF. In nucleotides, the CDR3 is TGCGCCAGCAGCTTAGCGGGAGAACCCTACAATGAGCAGTTCTTC.